Listed below are T cell receptor beta chains from one sample, sequenced in a study of technical replicates of blood from four donors. Sequencing used immunoSEQ multiplex PCR; TCRdb keeps in-frame clones, though not all of them. The data contain 76,000 or so clones, around 90% of them seen just once; the ten biggest clones take up 0.2% to 0.25%. Sequencing input: T cells isolated from PBMCs. These receptors were collected from a human donor in good health. CDR3s include the opening cysteine and the closing phenylalanine or tryptophan. A D gene is named only where the DNA matches it firmly. Size is omitted from some rows. Given values are once, few, many or a class for expanded clones.

>TRBV6-1|-|TRBJ2-7|-
TGTGCCAGCAGAAAGACTCAGAGCTCCTACGAGCAGTACTTC
CASRKTQSSYEQYF
>TRBV4-1|once|TRBJ1-2|-
TGCGCCAGCAGCCAAGTCACGTATGAGGGCTACACCTTC
CASSQVTYEGYTF
>TRBV28|-|TRBJ1-2|TRBD1
TGTGCCAGCAGTTTGGGGTTAGGGACAGCTAACTATGGCTACACCTTC
CASSLGLGTANYGYTF
>TRBV15|-|TRBJ2-3|-
TGTGCCACCAGCAGAGGGAGGGGAGCTAGCGTCGCAGATACGCAGTATTTT
CATSRGRGASVADTQYF
>TRBV30|few|TRBJ1-1|-
TGTGCCTGGAGTGACGGGGTGAACACTGAAGCTTTCTTT
CAWSDGVNTEAFF
>TRBV19|-|TRBJ2-3|-
TGTGCCAGTAGTATTGGTCAGGGTGGGGATACGCAGTATTTT
CASSIGQGGDTQYF
>TRBV5-4|-|TRBJ1-1|-
TGTGCCAGCAGCTCCCAGGGGCTCCGCACTGAAGCTTTCTTT
CASSSQGLRTEAFF
>TRBV10-1|-|TRBJ2-6|-
TGCGCCGTTCCTCGGACTGAAAATTCTGGGGCCAACGTCCTGACTTTC
CAVPRTENSGANVLTF
>TRBV5-8|-|TRBJ2-7|-
TGTGCCAGCAGCTTCCACTACGAGCAGTACTTC
CASSFHYEQYF
>TRBV7-8|-|TRBJ2-5|-
TGTGCCAGCAGCGTAACGGACAGTGTAATGGAGACCCAGTACTTC
CASSVTDSVMETQYF
>TRBV21-1|-|TRBJ1-1|-
TGTGCCAGCCGAATACAGGGGAACACTGAAGCTTTCTTT
CASRIQGNTEAFF
>TRBV7-2|-|TRBJ1-2|-
TGTGCCAGCAGCTTAGCAGGGGGCTATGGCTACACCTTC
CASSLAGGYGYTF
>TRBV7-8|once|TRBJ1-1|-
TGTGCCAGCAGCTTAACAGCAACACTGAATGCTGAAGCTTTCTTT
CASSLTATLNAEAFF
>TRBV30|few|TRBJ1-2|-
TGTGCCTGGGAGTGGCAACGGGTCTATGGCTACACCTTC
CAWEWQRVYGYTF
>TRBV6-6|-|TRBJ2-3|-
TGTGCCAGCAGTTACTCGCGTGCTAGCACAGATACGCAGTATTTT
CASSYSRASTDTQYF
>TRBV6-5|-|TRBJ2-3|-
TGTGCCAGCAGTTCATCCCAGTTTTACACAGATACGCAGTATTTT
CASSSSQFYTDTQYF
>TRBV27|-|TRBJ2-3|TRBD2
TGTGCCAGCAGTGCCGACCTACTAGCGGGAGGGGCAGATACGCAGTATTTT
CASSADLLAGGADTQYF
>TRBV7-8|-|TRBJ2-4|-
TGTGCCAGCAGCTTAGGGAGGGACTTAAAAAACATTCAGTACTTC
CASSLGRDLKNIQYF
>TRBV2|-|TRBJ2-7|TRBD2
TGTGCCAGCAGCGGACTAGCGGGAGGGTATTACGAGCAGTACTTC
CASSGLAGGYYEQYF
>TRBV4-1|few|TRBJ2-2|-
TGCGCCAGCAGCTTACAGGGGAACACCGGGGAGCTGTTTTTT
CASSLQGNTGELFF
>TRBV10-1|-|TRBJ1-2|-
TGCGCCAGCAGTGACCACAGTGGGGCGATGGATGGCTACACCTTC
CASSDHSGAMDGYTF
>TRBV9|-|TRBJ2-5|TRBD2
TGTGCCAGCAGCGCGTATAGCGGGAGGCAAGAGACCCAGTACTTC
CASSAYSGRQETQYF
>TRBV4-2|-|TRBJ2-5|TRBD2
TGTGCCAGCAGCCAAGGCAGGGCGGGAGTAGAGACCCAGTACTTC
CASSQGRAGVETQYF
>TRBV27|-|TRBJ2-2|TRBD1
TGTGCCAGCAGGACAGGGGGGAGGTATGCCGGGGAGCTGTTTTTT
CASRTGGRYAGELFF
>TRBV10-3|-|TRBJ2-6|TRBD1
TGTGCCATCAGGGGGGACAGGGGGCTGGCTGGGGCCAACGTCCTGACTTTC
CAIRGDRGLAGANVLTF
>TRBV6-4|few|TRBJ1-1|-
TGTGCCAGCAGTGACTCGAGTTTGAACACTGAAGCTTTCTTT
CASSDSSLNTEAFF
>TRBV5-1|-|TRBJ1-1|-
TGCGCCAGCAGCTTGGCCAGACAAATGAACACTGAAGCTTTCTTT
CASSLARQMNTEAFF
>TRBV4-1|-|TRBJ2-5|TRBD2
TGCGCCAGCAGCCAAGATTTCGGGAGGTACCAAGAGACCCAGTACTTC
CASSQDFGRYQETQYF
>TRBV4-1|-|TRBJ1-1|-
TGCGCCAGCAGCCACATCGGTAGGGGGAGGAACACTGAAGCTTTCTTT
CASSHIGRGRNTEAFF
>TRBV5-1|-|TRBJ2-2|TRBD1
TGCGCCAGCAAAGCAGGGGGCGCGAACACCGGGGAGCTGTTTTTT
CASKAGGANTGELFF
>TRBV21-1|-|TRBJ2-6|-
TGTGCCAGCAGTAGACTAGCGGGATGCTCTGGGGCCAACGTCCTGACTTTC
CASSRLAGCSGANVLTF
>TRBV5-4|-|TRBJ1-2|TRBD1
TGTGCCAGCAGCGACGGGACAGGCTTGCCCAGGAAAAGCTATGGCTACACCTTC
CASSDGTGLPRKSYGYTF
>TRBV7-7|-|TRBJ2-1|TRBD2
TGTGCTAGCAGCTTAGCGGGGGGGCCCTACAATGAGCAGTTCTTC
CASSLAGGPYNEQFF